This entry describes one TCR beta chain. The ends were cut back, 0 bases at V and 7 bases at J, with 5 bases in the middle. Germline V gives CDR1 SGHRS, CDR2 YFSETQ. This CDR3 has 12 residues. Data came from immunoSEQ multiplex PCR; TCRdb stores just in-frame clones and leaves some out. The sample includes some 140,000 clones, 79% of them seen just once. The source of the sample is a study of blood T cell repertoires in COVID-19. Study summary: PBMCs, B-cell-depleted T cells, or T cells provided the cDNA or gDNA that made up the material.

The sequenced sample was peripheral blood. The source is a man aged 55 to 70 with acute or convalescent COVID-19. V is TRBV5-1 and J is TRBJ2-1, with D possibly being TRBD1 (5 bases). The CDR3, as DNA: TGCGCCAGCAGCTTGGAGGGGAATGAGCAGTTCTTC. This codes for CASSLEGNEQFF.